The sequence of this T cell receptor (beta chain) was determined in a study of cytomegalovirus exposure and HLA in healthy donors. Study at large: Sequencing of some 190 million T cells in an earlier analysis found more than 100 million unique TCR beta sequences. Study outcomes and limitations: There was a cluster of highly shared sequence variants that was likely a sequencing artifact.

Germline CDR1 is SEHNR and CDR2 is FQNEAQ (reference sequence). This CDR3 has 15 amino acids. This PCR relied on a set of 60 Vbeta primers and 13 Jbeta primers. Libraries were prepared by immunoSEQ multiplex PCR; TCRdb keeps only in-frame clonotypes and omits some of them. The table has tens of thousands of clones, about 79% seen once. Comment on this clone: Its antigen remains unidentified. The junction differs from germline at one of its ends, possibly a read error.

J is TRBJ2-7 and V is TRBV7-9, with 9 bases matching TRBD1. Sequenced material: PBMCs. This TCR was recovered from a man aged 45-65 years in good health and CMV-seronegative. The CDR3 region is CSSSSQGAGSYEQYF. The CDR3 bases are TGTTCCAGCAGCTCACAGGGGGCTGGCTCCTACGAGCAGTACTTC.